The sequence of this T cell receptor (beta chain) was determined in a study of T cell changes during pregnancy in multiple sclerosis. This table comes from immunoSEQ multiplex PCR, and its TCRdb copy is limited to in-frame clones, with some not included. The data hold about 79,000 clones, with under 95% observed a single time. In germline, CDR1 is SEHNR, CDR2 FQNEAQ (reference sequence). J lost 7 bases, V lost 6 bases, and 11 bases had no gene match. The CDR3 loop spans 16 amino acids. The TCR originated in a female donor with multiple sclerosis, enrolled in a pregnancy study. The sample here was CD4+ T cells from peripheral blood mononuclear cells, taken in the second trimester of pregnancy. This chain connects TRBV7-9 to TRBJ2-1, with 11 bases identical to TRBD2. The CDR3 sequence is CASSTNSGRGGNEQFF. The CDR3 DNA reads TGTGCCAGCAGTACAAATAGCGGGAGGGGAGGGAATGAGCAGTTCTTC.